Below, 14 T cell receptor beta chains from the same sample are listed, as sequenced in a study of blood T cell repertoires in COVID-19 (dated by TCRdb to 2018 to 2020). Libraries came from the immunoSEQ multiplex PCR assay. Imported from immuneACCESS, the table was reduced by TCRdb to in-frame sequences with V and J called. These copies leave out some clones; in studies compared against another copy, an unresolved V gene accounts for under half, and the cause of the remainder is not known. In all, the sample holds around 280,000 clones, and around 90% of those were seen once. Of the sample, about 1.5% is held by the ten largest clones. Sequencing input: PBMCs or T cells enriched from blood (not recorded which). These receptors were obtained from a woman aged 18 to 35 with acute COVID-19.

In the case of this clone: One end of the junction fails to match germline, which may point to a read error. The chain recombines TRBV10-1 with TRBJ2-3; D perhaps matches TRBD1 (8 bases). The CDR3 totals 19 residues. The germline V gene encodes CDR1 WNHNN and CDR2 SYGVQD (reference sequence). Here the CDR3 DNA reads TGCGCCCGCAGGTGGGGCAGGGGGCCATCGGGGGGTTGCACAGATACGCAGTATTTT. Amino acids: CARRWGRGPSGGCTDTQYF.

The chain is built from TRBV7-9 and TRBJ1-6; the D gene is possibly TRBD1 (6 bases). The V end lost 0 bases, the J end lost 7 bases, and 10 bases lay between the germline ends. The germline gives CDR1 SEHNR, CDR2 FQNEAQ (reference sequence). The CDR3 is 15 amino acids. As DNA, the CDR3 is TGTGCCAGCAGCTTAGCTGGGACACCCAATTCACCCCTCCACTTT. Translation: CASSLAGTPNSPLHF.

This clone appeared a single time. This chain links TRBV10-2 with TRBJ2-2; 12 bases are a match to TRBD2. The CDR3 is made up of 15 amino acids. J lost 6 bases, V lost 8 bases, and 7 bases had no gene match. Germline CDR1 is WSHSY and CDR2 is SAAADI. The CDR3 spells CASLAGLAGPGELFF. The CDR3 coding sequence is TGCGCCAGCCTCGCCGGACTAGCGGGACCCGGGGAGCTGTTTTTT.

CDR3 region: CASSVSGRAAETQYF. For the CDR3, the DNA is TGTGCCAGCAGTGTTAGCGGGAGGGCCGCTGAGACCCAGTACTTC. V is TRBV9 and J is TRBJ2-5, with 11 bases that match TRBD2. The CDR3 loop spans 15 amino acids. J was trimmed by 5 bases and V by 5 bases; bases with no gene match: 8. Per germline, CDR1 SGDLS and CDR2 YYNGEE.

V and J are TRBV7-9 and TRBJ2-3; D is perhaps TRBD2 (5 bases). This CDR3 has 15 amino acids. The V gene lost 2 bases and the J gene lost 4 bases, with 13 bases spanning the gap. Germline V gene sequence: CDR1 SEHNR, CDR2 FQNEAQ (reference sequence). CDR3 DNA sequence: TGTGCCAGCAGCTTAACCACTAGTGCCGCAGATACGCAGTATTTT. It yields the protein CASSLTTSAADTQYF.

This clone was counted between two and nine times. The gene calls are TRBV9 and TRBJ2-1; the match to TRBD2 covers 7 bases. Germline V CDR1 and CDR2: SGDLS, YYNGEE. The J segment lost 3 bases and the V segment lost 4 bases, leaving 10 bases of the junction unmatched. CDR3 length: 16 amino acids. The CDR3 spells CASSTGDYLDYNEQFF. The CDR3 DNA reads TGTGCCAGCAGCACCGGGGACTACCTCGACTACAATGAGCAGTTCTTC.

The chain couples TRBV4-3 to TRBJ2-1, with 11 bases lining up with TRBD1. The CDR3 runs to 16 residues. The germline gives CDR1 LGHNA, CDR2 YSLEER. J gave up 6 bases and V 6 bases, and 10 bases lay outside the gene matches. DNA for the CDR3: TGCGCCAGCAGTCACTACGAGGACAGGGGGCTCAATGAGCAGTTCTTC. Protein product: CASSHYEDRGLNEQFF.

The count of this clone is one. V is TRBV14 and J is TRBJ2-1; the D is unclear. V was cut by 9 bases and J by 8 bases, with 23 bases left in between. From germline, CDR1 is SGHDN and CDR2 FVKESK. The CDR3 is 15 residues long. The CDR3 DNA reads as TGTGCCAGGCAAGTTAGCCGAGGAGAAGTCGATGAGCAGTTCTTC. Protein sequence: CARQVSRGEVDEQFF.

The rearrangement joins TRBV6-5 to TRBJ1-5; 7 bases map to TRBD1. CDR1 is MNHEY, CDR2 SVGAGI, per germline. The CDR3 covers 13 residues. Germline trimming cut 5 bases from V and 4 bases from J; bases unmatched to any gene: 2. CDR3 in amino acids: CASSRTGNQPQHF. DNA for the CDR3: TGTGCCAGCAGTAGGACAGGAAATCAGCCCCAGCATTTT.

V is TRBV3-1 (or the pseudogene TRBV3-2) and J is TRBJ1-1, with 7 bases that match TRBD1. CDR1 is LGHDT and CDR2 is YNNKEL in the germline V gene (reference sequence). V lost 4 bases, J lost 6 bases, and 8 bases stayed unmatched. The CDR3 runs 14 residues. The CDR3: CASSLRQGSAEAFF. DNA for the CDR3: TGTGCCAGCAGCCTCAGACAGGGCTCCGCTGAAGCTTTCTTT.

This clone occurred a few times. This sequence joins TRBV6-2 or TRBV6-3 and TRBJ2-7, with 8 bases matching TRBD2. Germline trimming cut 0 bases from V and 3 bases from J; bases unmatched to any gene: 7. CDR3 length: 16 residues. CDR1 is MNHEY, CDR2 SVGEGT, per germline. The CDR3: CASSYSDGTSFYEQYF. The DNA for the CDR3 is TGTGCCAGCAGTTACTCGGACGGGACTAGTTTCTACGAGCAGTACTTC.

The V gene is TRBV27, the J gene TRBJ2-2; 14 bases line up with TRBD2. CDR1 is MNHEY, CDR2 SMNVEV, per germline (reference sequence). Trimming took 5 bases from V and 4 from J; bases not matched to a gene: 3. The CDR3 covers 16 residues. The CDR3 is CASSLGLAGGTGELFF. CDR3 in DNA: TGTGCCAGCAGTCTCGGACTAGCGGGAGGCACCGGGGAGCTGTTTTTT.

The chain is built from TRBV28 and TRBJ1-6, with 10 bases that match TRBD1. This CDR3 is built from 15 residues. Germline CDR1 MDHEN, CDR2 SYDVKM. Trimming removed 6 bases from V and 9 bases from J; junction bases left unmatched: 8. The CDR3 nucleotides are TGTGCCAGCAGAAGGGACAGGGGCCCGGGTTCACCCCTCCACTTT. Encoded protein: CASRRDRGPGSPLHF.

The V call is TRBV7-9, the J call TRBJ2-7; the D gene is possibly TRBD1 (6 bases). CDR1 and CDR2 from the germline V gene are SEHNR and FQNEAQ (reference sequence). The CDR3 sequence is 15 residues long. Trimming stripped 5 bases from V and 0 bases from J, with 14 bases between. The CDR3 DNA is TGTGCCAGCAGCGTCGGACAGAAGTACTCCTACGAGCAGTACTTC. It specifies CASSVGQKYSYEQYF.